This TCR beta chain was sequenced for a study of technical replicates of blood from a handful of donors. CDR3 length: 16 amino acids. Looked up from germline, CDR1 is SGHTA and CDR2 is FQGNSA. V dropped 1 base and J dropped 6; count of bases not matched to a gene: 6. Clones were read by immunoSEQ multiplex PCR, and TCRdb kept only the in-frame ones, dropping some. This sample carries about 59,000 clones, roughly 93% of them seen once, and the ten largest clones take 4.2%. The chain has TRBV7-2 and TRBJ2-1; TRBD2 matches 10 bases. This receptor was identified in a human donor in good health. Some clones in this sample may be carry-over from other donors' samples. The sequenced sample was PBMCs. The CDR3 sequence is CASSLGSGGAGNEQFF. The CDR3 nucleotides are TGTGCCAGCAGCTTAGGAAGCGGGGGGGCCGGCAATGAGCAGTTCTTC.